Listed below are T cell receptor beta chains from one sample, sequenced in a study of T cells in localized non-small cell lung cancer. Sequencing was performed with immunoSEQ multiplex PCR; in TCRdb, only in-frame clones are kept and a portion is missing. Seen here are approximately 67,000 clones, 84% observed once, and the top ten hold less than 15%. Sample: peripheral blood, taken before any cancer treatment. The receptors originated from a female donor at least 60 years old with stage I lung adenocarcinoma. Both conserved end residues are trimmed from each CDR3. D genes are given only for firm matches.

J gene | V gene | D gene | CDR3 protein
TRBJ1-2 | TRBV5-3 | NA | ARSLYPEGGWNYGYT
TRBJ1-1 | TRBV7-3 | NA | ASSLSGFEAF
TRBJ2-5 | TRBV27 | NA | ASRSSVRETQY
TRBJ2-7 | TRBV2 | NA | ASSSGTAPYEQY
TRBJ2-3 | TRBV11-2 | TRBD1 | ASSLGQPLGTQY
TRBJ1-1 | TRBV5-4 | NA | ASSSEPWGEAF
TRBJ2-5 | TRBV11-2 | TRBD2 | ASRTISGRRGETQY
TRBJ2-3 | TRBV7-8 | NA | ASSLELGAGDTQY
TRBJ2-7 | TRBV11-2 | NA | ASSQARRVYEQY
TRBJ1-1 | TRBV18 | NA | ASSPTTGTTEAF
TRBJ2-7 | TRBV25-1 | NA | ASKQGTSYEQY
TRBJ2-2 | TRBV5-6 | NA | ASSLELTGELF
TRBJ1-3 | TRBV19 | NA | ASSRVDAGNTIY
TRBJ2-5 | TRBV11-2 | TRBD2 | ASSFGSGGVETQY
TRBJ2-5 | TRBV5-1 | TRBD1 | ASRQGTQETQY
TRBJ2-1 | TRBV6-5 | NA | ASSIGPQSYNEQF
TRBJ2-1 | TRBV11-3 | NA | ASSSPRVRGSYNEQF